The next 6 T cell receptor beta chains were all read from a single sample in a study of cytomegalovirus exposure and HLA in healthy donors. PCR employed 60 Vbeta and 13 Jbeta primers. Sequencing was performed with immunoSEQ multiplex PCR; in TCRdb, only in-frame clones are kept and a portion is missing. The sample gives 200,000 or so clones, around 80% of which show up once; 0.71% is in the top ten. The sample taken for sequencing was PBMCs. The source of these receptors is a boy aged 2 to 10 in good health and CMV-seronegative.

The chain uses TRBV5-6 and TRBJ2-2; 7 bases fit TRBD1. Per the germline V gene, CDR1 is SGHDT and CDR2 is YYEEEE. With V trimmed by 4 bases and J by 3 bases, 6 bases remained unmatched. This CDR3 contains 15 residues. Written as DNA, the CDR3 is TGTGCCAGCAGCACGGACAGGCGGGACACCGGGGAGCTGTTTTTT. Translated: CASSTDRRDTGELFF.

This clone was observed once. Here the CDR3 DNA reads TGTGCCAGCAGCCATAGCGGGGGGTCCCACAATGAGCAGTTCTTC. Its translation is CASSHSGGSHNEQFF. J is TRBJ2-1 and V is TRBV5-8; the match to TRBD2 covers 10 bases. Trimming removed 4 bases from V and 5 bases from J; junction bases left unmatched: 6. The CDR3 sequence is 15 residues long. CDR1 and CDR2 from the germline V gene are SGHTS and YDEGEE. Combining the CDR3 with reference TRBV5-8 and TRBJ2-1 gives the whole variable domain EAGVTQSPTHLIKTRGQQATLRCSPISGHTSVYWYQQALGLGLQFLLWYDEGEERNRGNFPPRFSGRQFPNYSSELNVNALELEDSALYLCASSHSGGSHNEQFFGPGTRLTVL.

This clone was counted a few times. The chain uses TRBV6-1 and TRBJ1-1, with 7 bases matching TRBD1. The junction had 5 bases not matched to a gene; V was cut back by 7 bases and J by 0 bases. CDR1 and CDR2 (germline): MNHNS, SASEGT. The CDR3 is made up of 14 amino acids. The CDR3 region is CASTQGSMNTEAFF. In DNA, the CDR3 is TGTGCCAGCACACAGGGGAGTATGAACACTGAAGCTTTCTTT.

This sequence joins TRBV19 and TRBJ1-2; weak D call: TRBD1 (6 bases). The V and J ends lost 1 base and 5 bases respectively, with 8 bases between them. The germline CDR1 and CDR2 sequences are LNHDA and SQIVND (reference sequence). The CDR3 runs to 13 residues. The CDR3 nucleotides read TGTGCCAGTAGTATAGGTCAGGGGTATGGCTACACCTTC. It specifies CASSIGQGYGYTF.

The CDR3 protein is CASRRTGYNSPLHF. The CDR3 DNA sequence: TGTGCCAGCAGGAGAACAGGGTATAATTCACCCCTCCACTTT. This chain uses TRBV28 with TRBJ1-6; D may be TRBD1 (6 bases). Germline V gene data show CDR1 as MDHEN and CDR2 as SYDVKM. V was trimmed by 6 bases and J by 4 bases, leaving 10 bases between them. CDR3 size: 14 residues.

The CDR3 DNA sequence: TGCGCCAGCAGCTTCCACGGACAGCCCGGGGAGCTGTTTTTT. Amino acids: CASSFHGQPGELFF. The gene calls are TRBV5-1 and TRBJ2-2, with a weak D call TRBD1 (6 bases). Germline assignment: CDR1 SGHRS and CDR2 YFSETQ. The V end lost 2 bases, the J end lost 6 bases, and 11 bases lay between the germline ends. CDR3 size: 14 residues.